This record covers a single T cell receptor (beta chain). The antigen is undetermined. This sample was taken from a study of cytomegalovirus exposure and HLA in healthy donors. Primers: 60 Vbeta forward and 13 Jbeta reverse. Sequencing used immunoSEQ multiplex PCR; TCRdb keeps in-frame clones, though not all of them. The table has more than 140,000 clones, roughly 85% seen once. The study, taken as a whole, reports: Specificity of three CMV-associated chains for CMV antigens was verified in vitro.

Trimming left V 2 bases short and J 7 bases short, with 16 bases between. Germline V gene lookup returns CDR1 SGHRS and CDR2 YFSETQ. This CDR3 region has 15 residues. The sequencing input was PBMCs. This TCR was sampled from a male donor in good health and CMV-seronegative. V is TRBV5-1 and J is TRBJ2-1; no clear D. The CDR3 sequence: CASSFAVPTLNEQFF. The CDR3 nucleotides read TGCGCCAGCAGCTTCGCGGTTCCCACATTAAATGAGCAGTTCTTC.